One sample yielded the 12 T cell receptor beta chains listed below, sequenced in a study of beta chain features in type 1 diabetes. Points from the study as a whole: There was a moderate but significant shortening of TCRB CDR3s in all four CD4+ subsets of Type 1 diabetes patients.

No antigen has been identified for these receptors. Expressed TCRB transcripts were sequenced after all isolated RNA was converted to cDNA. The assay was immunoSEQ multiplex PCR, and TCRdb's table has in-frame clones only and misses some. The sample has about 190,000 clones; around 8% are singletons. Input material: central memory CD4+ T cells from blood. The origin of the receptors is a woman in her thirties or forties with type 1 diabetes.

This rearrangement joins TRBV11-2 to TRBJ2-3; D gene unclear. The CDR3 runs 14 residues. Trimming cost V 3 bases and J 2 bases, with 9 bases left between them. Germline CDR1 and CDR2: SGHAT and FQNNGV. The CDR3, as DNA: TGTGCCAGCAGCTTCTCTGCGATCACAGATACGCAGTATTTT. As protein: CASSFSAITDTQYF.

The rearrangement uses TRBV5-1 and TRBJ2-1; the match to TRBD2 covers 9 bases. V gave up 0 bases and J gave up 4 bases; unmatched junction bases: 5. There are 16 residues in the CDR3. Per the germline V gene, CDR1 is SGHRS and CDR2 is YFSETQ. Written as DNA, the CDR3 is TGCGCCAGCAGCTTGGACGGCGGGGGGGCATACAATGAGCAGTTCTTC. Translation: CASSLDGGGAYNEQFF.

This clone was counted a few times. The J gene is TRBJ1-5, the V gene TRBV29-1, with 7 bases matching TRBD1. V shed 4 bases and J 1 base; nucleotides not matched to a gene: 4. The CDR3 is 14 amino acids. Germline CDR1 is SQVTM and CDR2 is ANQGSEA. The CDR3 loop is CSVAGTASNQPQHF. CDR3 nucleotide sequence: TGCAGCGTTGCCGGGACAGCGAGCAATCAGCCCCAGCATTTT.

This chain connects TRBV5-1 to TRBJ1-3; D is undetermined. This CDR3 is built from 14 residues. Looked up from germline, CDR1 is SGHRS and CDR2 is YFSETQ. V lost 5 bases to trimming and J lost 0 bases, with 9 bases between them. This chain's CDR3 is CASRENLSGNTIYF. The DNA of the CDR3 is TGCGCCAGCAGGGAGAACCTCTCTGGAAACACCATATATTTT.

The V gene is TRBV30, the J gene TRBJ1-1; D is unclear. CDR3 size: 13 residues. The ends were cut back, 7 bases at V and 0 bases at J, with 12 bases in the middle. The germline gives CDR1 GTSNPN, CDR2 SVGIG (reference sequence). In DNA, the CDR3 is TGTGCCTACCAGAGGCAGTTGAACACTGAAGCTTTCTTT. Translation: CAYQRQLNTEAFF.

This clone was recorded a few times. The chain combines TRBV9 with TRBJ2-1, with a possible D match to TRBD1 (5 bases). Germline V lookup: CDR1 SGDLS, CDR2 YYNGEE. This CDR3 is 11 amino acids long. Trimming took off 4 bases at V and 10 bases at J, with 9 bases between the two ends. The chain's CDR3 is CASSQDSEQFF. The CDR3 coding sequence is TGTGCCAGCAGCCAAGACAGCGAGCAGTTCTTC.

This clone was seen only a few times. The gene calls are TRBV13 and TRBJ2-7; no clear D gene. Germline V CDR1 and CDR2: PRHDT, FYEKMQ (reference sequence). V was clipped by 5 bases and J by 7 bases, with 21 bases between them. This CDR3 comprises 15 residues. Here the CDR3 DNA reads TGTGCCAGCAGCCTACGGCAGGTAACAACTCGAGAGCAGTACTTC. This sequence encodes CASSLRQVTTREQYF.

This clone was counted a few times. The V and J genes are TRBV5-1 and TRBJ2-5; 8 bases map to TRBD2. Germline CDR1 and CDR2: SGHRS and YFSETQ. V dropped 4 bases and J dropped 1; count of bases not matched to a gene: 3. The CDR3 spans 14 residues. CDR3 DNA: TGCGCCAGCAGCCAGAGCGGGGGCCAAGAGACCCAGTACTTC. Amino acids: CASSQSGGQETQYF.

In this sample, this clone turned up a few times. V gene TRBV11-2 combines with J gene TRBJ1-1, with D possibly TRBD1 on 5 matching bases. Germline-derived CDR1 and CDR2 are SGHAT and FQNNGV. Trimming left V 5 bases short and J 1 base short, with 5 bases between. The CDR3 has 12 amino acids. The CDR3 nucleotides read TGTGCCAGCAGCGACAGGAACACTGAAGCTTTCTTT. Protein product: CASSDRNTEAFF. Using reference TRBV11-2 and TRBJ1-1 for the parts outside the CDR3, the full variable domain is EAGVAQSPRYKIIEKRQSVAFWCNPISGHATLYWYQQILGQGPKLLIQFQNNGVVDDSQLPKDRFSAERLKGVDSTLKIQPAKLEDSAVYLCASSDRNTEAFFGQGTRLTVV.

V is TRBV25-1 and J is TRBJ2-7, with 7 bases matching TRBD1. The trim removed 2 bases at V and 2 bases at J, leaving 12 bases unmatched. The CDR3 is 17 residues long. Germline lookup yields CDR1 MGHDK and CDR2 SYGVNS. This chain's CDR3 is CASSEENTGTVTYEQYF. The CDR3 coding sequence is TGTGCCAGCAGTGAAGAAAATACCGGGACAGTAACCTACGAGCAGTACTTC.

The chain recombines TRBV4-2 with TRBJ2-5; 11 bases fit TRBD2. The CDR3 sequence is 17 residues long. CDR1 is LGHNA and CDR2 is YNFKEQ in the germline V gene. Germline trimming cut 0 bases from V and 3 bases from J; bases unmatched to any gene: 6. The CDR3 DNA sequence: TGTGCCAGCAGCCAAGATCACGCGACTAGCGGGAAAGAGACCCAGTACTTC. Protein product: CASSQDHATSGKETQYF.

This clone was detected a few times. The J gene is TRBJ1-2, the V gene TRBV30, with TRBD1 matching over 7 bases. Looked up from germline, CDR1 is GTSNPN and CDR2 is SVGIG (reference sequence). The V segment lost 2 bases and the J segment 4 bases; nucleotides outside the gene matches: 10. The CDR3 is 15 amino acids. In DNA, the CDR3 is TGTGCCTGGAGTCTACAGGGGATCAAATCCTATGGCTACACCTTC. Translated, it gives CAWSLQGIKSYGYTF.